Presented here are 18 T cell receptor beta chains from one specimen sequenced in a study of blood T cell repertoires in COVID-19. Libraries were prepared by immunoSEQ multiplex PCR; TCRdb keeps only in-frame clonotypes and omits some of them. The sample includes approximately 350,000 clones, approximately 88% of them seen just once. The material sequenced was peripheral blood. The receptors come from a woman under 40 with COVID-19, enrolled during active disease.

The chain employs TRBV2 and TRBJ2-3, with 11 positions matching TRBD2. The V segment lost 6 bases and the J segment 3 bases; nucleotides outside the gene matches: 5. The CDR3 has 15 residues. Germline CDR1 reads SNHLY; CDR2 reads FYNNEI. CDR3 DNA: TGTGCCAGCAGACTTACTAGCGGGAGAACAGATACGCAGTATTTT. It codes for CASRLTSGRTDTQYF. Based on the CDR3 plus reference TRBV2 and TRBJ2-3, the full variable domain is EPEVTQTPSHQVTQMGQEVILRCVPISNHLYFYWYRQILGQKVEFLVSFYNNEISEKSEIFDDQFSVERPDGSNFTLKIRSTKLEDSAMYFCASRLTSGRTDTQYFGPGTRLTVL.

The chain couples TRBV24-1 to TRBJ2-1; 8 nucleotides align to TRBD2. The length of the CDR3 is 17 residues. Germline V gene sequence: CDR1 KGHDR, CDR2 SFDVKD. The V gene end was trimmed by 2 bases and the J gene end by 3 bases; junction bases not matched to a gene: 8. The CDR3 sequence is CATSDSGGVGFYNEQFF. The CDR3 DNA reads as TGTGCCACCAGTGATTCCGGGGGGGTCGGATTCTACAATGAGCAGTTCTTC.

This chain connects TRBV5-1 to TRBJ1-2, with 9 bases identical to TRBD1. V was clipped by 3 bases and J by 6 bases; unmatched bases: 3. This CDR3 has 13 residues. Germline V gives CDR1 SGHRS, CDR2 YFSETQ. CDR3 loop: CASSSGTGNGYTF. The CDR3 nucleotides read TGCGCCAGCAGCTCCGGGACAGGGAATGGCTACACCTTC.

The rearrangement joins TRBV30 to TRBJ2-1; 7 nucleotides line up with TRBD2. The CDR3 spans 16 residues. V lost 7 bases to trimming and J lost 7 bases; unmatched junction nucleotides: 19. CDR1 is GTSNPN and CDR2 is SVGIG in the germline V gene (reference sequence). The CDR3 loop is CASPAAGADGENEQFF. The CDR3 DNA is TGTGCCTCTCCCGCGGCGGGAGCGGATGGTGAGAATGAGCAGTTCTTC.

The J gene is TRBJ2-7, the V gene TRBV7-9, with 9 bases that match TRBD1. J lost 2 bases, V lost 6 bases, and 8 bases had no gene match. This CDR3 is 15 amino acids long. Germline V lookup: CDR1 SEHNR, CDR2 FQNEAQ (reference sequence). CDR3 in DNA: TGTGCCAGCAGTCTTACAGGGGGCCCTCCCTACGAGCAGTACGTC. Translation: CASSLTGGPPYEQYV.

The J gene is TRBJ2-7, the V gene TRBV4-3, with D maybe TRBD2 (5 bases). The CDR3 contains 16 residues. Germline V lookup: CDR1 LGHNA, CDR2 YSLEER. V lost 0 bases to trimming and J lost 4 bases, with 16 bases between them. CDR3 bases: TGCGCCAGCAGCCAAGACTTTACGGGGTTGGGATACGAGCAGTACTTC. As protein: CASSQDFTGLGYEQYF.

CDR3 sequence reads: CASSGEGQDYQPQHF. CDR3 DNA: TGTGCCAGCAGCGGGGAGGGACAGGATTATCAGCCCCAGCATTTT. This chain joins TRBV5-5 and TRBJ1-5; 8 nucleotides align to TRBD1. The CDR3 has 15 amino acids. CDR1 SGHKS and CDR2 YYEKEE come from the germline V gene (reference sequence). V shed 4 bases, J shed 5 bases, and the junction held 8 bases outside the gene matches.

The rearrangement joins TRBV5-1 to TRBJ2-2; the D gene is possibly TRBD1 (6 bases). Trimming cost V 0 bases and J 0 bases, with 9 bases left between them. Looked up from germline, CDR1 is SGHRS and CDR2 is YFSETQ. The CDR3 extends over 16 amino acids. This CDR3 is CASSLAQGTNTGELFF. The DNA for the CDR3 is TGCGCCAGCAGCTTGGCTCAGGGGACGAACACCGGGGAGCTGTTTTTT.

This clone occurred a few times. V gene TRBV24-1 combines with J gene TRBJ1-2; D is ambiguous. The CDR3 has 12 residues. The V gene's germline CDR1 is KGHDR and CDR2 SFDVKD. Trimming removed 9 bases from V and 4 bases from J, with 11 bases in between. In DNA, the CDR3 is TGTGCCACCGAAGGGCGGGGCTATGGCTACACCTTC. Translated, it gives CATEGRGYGYTF.

The rearrangement joins TRBV27 to TRBJ2-3; 8 nucleotides line up with TRBD1. The germline V gene encodes CDR1 MNHEY and CDR2 SMNVEV (reference sequence). The CDR3 is 15 amino acids. V was pared by 7 bases and J by 3 bases, with 9 bases of the junction left unmatched. The CDR3 sequence is CASTLGDRLTDTQYF. CDR3 DNA: TGTGCCAGCACCCTAGGGGACAGGTTGACAGATACGCAGTATTTT.

This clone appeared a few times. The rearrangement links TRBV7-8 to TRBJ1-1, with 10 nucleotides matching TRBD1. Germline CDR1 and CDR2: SGHVS and FQNEAQ. This CDR3 is built from 15 residues. V was clipped by 5 bases and J by 1 base; unmatched bases: 4. Here the CDR3 DNA reads TGTGCCAGCAGCAACTGGGACAGGGGGAACACTGAAGCTTTCTTT. It is translated as CASSNWDRGNTEAFF. Variable domain in full (rest from reference TRBV7-8 and TRBJ1-1): GAGVSQSPRYKVAKRGQDVALRCDPISGHVSLFWYQQALGQGPEFLTYFQNEAQLDKSGLPSDRFFAERPEGSVSTLKIQRTQQEDSAVYLCASSNWDRGNTEAFFGQGTRLTVV.

The chain joins TRBV6-2 or TRBV6-3 to TRBJ2-7; D uncertain. Between the trimmed V and J ends, which lost 5 bases and 4 bases, there was a span of 15 bases. This CDR3 is built from 14 residues. Germline assignment: CDR1 MNHEY and CDR2 SVGEGT. Written as DNA, the CDR3 is TGTGCCAGCAGTACCGAACTCCAATTTTACGAGCAGTACTTC. Translating it yields CASSTELQFYEQYF.

The chain couples TRBV6-4 to TRBJ1-1, with D possibly TRBD1 on 5 matching bases. Trimming pared 0 bases from V and 4 bases from J, leaving 9 bases between. There are 14 residues in the CDR3. Germline CDR1 MRHNA, CDR2 SNTAGT. The CDR3 loop reads CASSDSGGGTEAFF. The CDR3 DNA sequence: TGTGCCAGCAGTGACTCCGGCGGGGGCACTGAAGCTTTCTTT.

The V call is TRBV5-1, the J call TRBJ2-5; 9 nucleotides align to TRBD1. Per germline, CDR1 SGHRS and CDR2 YFSETQ. V was pared by 4 bases and J by 4 bases, with 11 bases of the junction left unmatched. CDR3 length: 16 amino acids. CDR3: CASSVQQGAAAETQYF. For the CDR3, the DNA is TGCGCCAGCAGCGTCCAACAGGGGGCGGCTGCAGAGACCCAGTACTTC.

This clone was recorded only once. The V and J genes are TRBV6-6 and TRBJ1-2; perhaps TRBD1 as D (6 bases). The germline gives CDR1 MNHNY, CDR2 SVGAGI (reference sequence). The V and J ends lost 10 bases and 4 bases respectively, with 16 bases between them. The CDR3 has 13 residues. The CDR3 coding sequence is TGTGCCACCGGAACAACAGGGTTCTATGGCTACACCTTC. This sequence encodes CATGTTGFYGYTF.

V and J are TRBV4-3 and TRBJ1-6; D is unclear. Trimming shortened V by 0 bases and J by 0 bases, and 9 bases separated the two germline ends. From germline, CDR1 is LGHNA and CDR2 YSLEER. The CDR3 is 17 residues long. CDR3 loop: CASSQDPRSSYNSPLHF. The CDR3 DNA is TGCGCCAGCAGCCAAGATCCGAGAAGCTCCTATAATTCACCCCTCCACTTT.

V usage is TRBV7-2 and J usage is TRBJ2-7, with TRBD1 matching 9 bases. Germline CDR1 is SGHTA and CDR2 is FQGNSA. The V gene end was trimmed by 8 bases and the J gene end by 2 bases; junction bases not matched to a gene: 4. This CDR3 comprises 13 residues. This chain's CDR3 is CASGRTGAYEQYF. The CDR3 nucleotides are TGTGCCAGCGGGCGGACAGGGGCCTACGAGCAGTACTTC.

This clone came up once. V usage is TRBV6-2 or TRBV6-3 and J usage is TRBJ2-2, with 11 bases lining up with TRBD2. From germline, CDR1 is MNHEY and CDR2 SVGEGT. J lost 4 bases, V lost 5 bases, and 6 bases had no gene match. This CDR3 spans 16 amino acids. CDR3 nucleotides: TGTGCCAGCAGTGGTGGGACTAGCGGCCTCACCGGGGAGCTGTTTTTT. This translates into CASSGGTSGLTGELFF.